The 23 T cell receptor beta chains reported below all come from one sample, sequenced in a study of PD-L1 blockade in urothelial cancer. Clones were sequenced by immunoSEQ multiplex PCR, and TCRdb holds only the in-frame ones, with some missing. This sample has roughly 120,000 clones, with roughly 91% found just once. Noted time point: peripheral blood 6 weeks after treatment start. The material was PBMCs, obtained around atezolizumab (anti-PD-L1) treatment. The receptors were gathered from a man aged 55 to 69 with urothelial cancer.

The table lists this clone with a count of one. The chain employs TRBV7-3 and TRBJ2-3; TRBD2 matches 13 bases. With 5 bases clipped from V and 3 bases from J, the junction kept 5 bases outside the gene matches. There are 16 residues in the CDR3. Germline V gene lookup returns CDR1 SGHTA and CDR2 FQGTGA. CDR3 sequence (DNA): TGTGCCAGCAGCCCGGGACTAGCGGGACTTACAGATACGCAGTATTTT. Translation gives CASSPGLAGLTDTQYF. Filled out from reference TRBV7-3 and TRBJ2-3, the complete variable domain reads GAGVSQTPSNKVTEKGKYVELRCDPISGHTALYWYRQSLGQGPEFLIYFQGTGAADDSGLPNDRFFAVRPEGSVSTLKIQRTERGDSAVYLCASSPGLAGLTDTQYFGPGTRLTVL.

This clone was picked up a small number of times. J is TRBJ2-5 and V is TRBV10-3; 15 nucleotides line up with TRBD2. V lost 6 bases, J lost 1 base, and 3 bases stayed unmatched. CDR3 size: 16 residues. Germline V gene lookup returns CDR1 ENHRY and CDR2 SYGVKD. CDR3: CAISKGLAGGQETQYF. The CDR3 nucleotides read TGTGCCATCAGCAAGGGACTAGCGGGGGGCCAAGAGACCCAGTACTTC.

This chain links TRBV7-9 with TRBJ2-2, with D perhaps TRBD2 (5 bases). Between the trimmed V and J ends, which lost 6 bases and 7 bases, there was a span of 12 bases. The germline CDR1 and CDR2 sequences are SEHNR and FQNEAQ (reference sequence). The CDR3 has 13 residues. DNA of the CDR3: TGTGCCAGCAGTCTAGCAAGATTCGGGGAGCTGTTTTTT. Translated, it gives CASSLARFGELFF.

This chain links TRBV6-5 with TRBJ2-3; D perhaps matches TRBD2 (5 bases). Germline values: CDR1 MNHEY, CDR2 SVGAGI. The CDR3 is 15 residues long. Trimming removed 7 bases at V and 1 base at J, with 15 bases between. For the CDR3, the DNA is TGTGCCAGCATTTCCGGGCGGGCCGGCACAGATACGCAGTATTTT. Its protein is CASISGRAGTDTQYF.

J is TRBJ2-3 and V is TRBV14; TRBD2 matches at 10 bases. CDR1 and CDR2 from the germline V gene are SGHDN and FVKESK. J was trimmed by 5 bases and V by 1 base; bases with no gene match: 6. The CDR3 covers 16 residues. For the CDR3, the DNA is TGTGCCAGCAGCCAAGCTCTAGCGGGAGTCGGAGATACGCAGTATTTT. Amino acids: CASSQALAGVGDTQYF.

The chain employs TRBV28 and TRBJ2-1; tentatively, D is TRBD2 (7 bases). V lost 6 bases to trimming and J lost 4 bases, with 16 bases between them. Germline V gives CDR1 MDHEN, CDR2 SYDVKM. This CDR3 is built from 15 residues. The CDR3 bases are TGTGCCAGCAGCGGGGGGCCAAATCGGTACAATGAGCAGTTCTTC. It specifies CASSGGPNRYNEQFF.

The rearrangement uses TRBV4-1 and TRBJ2-7; D possibly corresponds to TRBD2 (6 bases). The CDR3 is 15 residues long. Trimming removed 0 bases at V and 4 bases at J, with 13 bases between. Germline CDR1 reads MGHRA; CDR2 reads YSYEKL. CDR3 sequence: CASSQDTGVIYEQYF. The CDR3 DNA reads TGCGCCAGCAGCCAAGATACGGGGGTTATATACGAGCAGTACTTC.

The V call is TRBV7-2, the J call TRBJ1-5; TRBD1 agrees at 8 bases. Germline CDR1 SGHTA, CDR2 FQGNSA. This CDR3 is 13 amino acids long. Germline trimming cut 5 bases from V and 7 bases from J; bases unmatched to any gene: 4. The CDR3 loop reads CASSPDRAQPQHF. In nucleotides, the CDR3 is TGTGCCAGCAGCCCGGACAGGGCCCAGCCCCAGCATTTT.

The chain is built from TRBV19 and TRBJ1-4; D ambiguous. Germline CDR1 and CDR2: LNHDA and SQIVND (reference sequence). V lost 3 bases, J lost 4 bases, and 9 bases lay in between. The CDR3 has 14 residues. The CDR3 loop is CASSIRGNNEKLFF. CDR3 nucleotide sequence: TGTGCCAGTAGTATTCGCGGAAATAATGAAAAACTGTTTTTT.

This chain joins TRBV7-9 and TRBJ2-1; TRBD2 agrees at 10 bases. The CDR3 contains 17 residues. CDR1 and CDR2 from the germline V gene are SEHNR and FQNEAQ (reference sequence). Trimming at V came to 5 bases and at J to 2 bases, leaving 9 bases not matched to a gene. The CDR3 spells CASSRGASGSPYNEQFF. The CDR3 region has the DNA TGTGCCAGCAGCCGGGGGGCTAGCGGGAGTCCCTACAATGAGCAGTTCTTC.

This rearrangement joins TRBV6-1 to TRBJ1-2; 8 bases fit TRBD1. Germline trimming cut 6 bases from V and 6 bases from J; bases unmatched to any gene: 9. Germline CDR1 and CDR2: MNHNS and SASEGT. The CDR3 has 14 amino acids. The CDR3, as DNA: TGTGCCAGCAGATTGACAGGGGTCCCACATGGCTACACCTTC. Protein: CASRLTGVPHGYTF.

This rearrangement joins TRBV11-3 to TRBJ2-1, with 14 positions matching TRBD2. Germline V gene lookup returns CDR1 SGHNT and CDR2 YENEEA. V was pared by 2 bases and J by 2 bases, with 11 bases of the junction left unmatched. The CDR3 has 20 amino acids. The CDR3: CASSLPTGTSGSGAYNEQFF. CDR3 bases: TGTGCCAGCAGCTTACCCACCGGGACTAGCGGGAGTGGAGCCTACAATGAGCAGTTCTTC.

The V call is TRBV7-9, the J call TRBJ2-2; D is perhaps TRBD1 (5 bases). V lost 2 bases and J 6 bases, leaving 10 bases between the germline ends. This CDR3 region has 14 residues. Germline assignment: CDR1 SEHNR and CDR2 FQNEAQ (reference sequence). The CDR3 region is CASSLRGPAGELFF. The CDR3 region has the DNA TGTGCCAGCAGCTTAAGGGGTCCGGCCGGGGAGCTGTTTTTT. Using reference TRBV7-9 and TRBJ2-2 for the parts outside the CDR3, the full variable domain is DTGVSQNPRHKITKRGQNVTFRCDPISEHNRLYWYRQTLGQGPEFLTYFQNEAQLEKSRLLSDRFSAERPKGSFSTLEIQRTEQGDSAMYLCASSLRGPAGELFFGEGSRLTVL.

The rearrangement uses TRBV7-8 and TRBJ1-2; tentatively, D is TRBD1 (6 bases). From germline, CDR1 is SGHVS and CDR2 FQNEAQ. The CDR3 sequence is 14 residues long. V was cut by 1 base and J by 4 bases, with 10 bases left in between. The CDR3 DNA sequence: TGTGCCAGCAGCTTAGTTGGACAGCCCTATGGCTACACCTTC. It specifies CASSLVGQPYGYTF.

The V call is TRBV2, the J call TRBJ2-2; D possibly corresponds to TRBD2 (5 bases). Trimming left V 11 bases short and J 3 bases short, with 16 bases between. Germline lookup yields CDR1 SNHLY and CDR2 FYNNEI. The CDR3 extends over 14 amino acids. CDR3 loop: CAAKARGYTGELFF. The CDR3 DNA reads as TGTGCCGCCAAAGCCCGGGGTTACACCGGGGAGCTGTTTTTT.

V gene TRBV11-2 combines with J gene TRBJ2-5; TRBD1 is a possible D gene (5 bases). Germline CDR1 and CDR2: SGHAT and FQNNGV. This CDR3 spans 15 amino acids. V was shortened by 3 bases and J by 5 bases, with 16 bases between the two germline ends. The CDR3, as DNA: TGTGCCAGCAGCTTCCAGGGTGGAACGGGCGAGACCCAGTACTTC. Residues: CASSFQGGTGETQYF.

The chain combines TRBV7-8 with TRBJ2-7; possibly TRBD2 for D (6 bases). The V and J ends lost 6 bases and 4 bases respectively, with 22 bases between them. This CDR3 has 16 residues. Germline values: CDR1 SGHVS, CDR2 FQNEAQ. DNA of the CDR3: TGTGCCAGCAGTCTATCGGCCGGGGGTCTTTATTACGAGCAGTACTTC. Residues: CASSLSAGGLYYEQYF.

CDR3 in amino acids: CAWRGGISGRTSAYEQYF. For the CDR3, the DNA is TGTGCCTGGAGGGGTGGGATTAGCGGGAGGACTAGCGCCTACGAGCAGTACTTC. V gene TRBV30 combines with J gene TRBJ2-7; 10 bases align to TRBD2. The CDR3 has 18 amino acids. V lost 3 bases, J lost 2 bases, and 16 bases stayed unmatched. CDR1 and CDR2 (germline): GTSNPN, SVGIG (reference sequence).

This sequence joins TRBV7-2 and TRBJ2-2, with 8 bases fitting TRBD1. Per the germline V gene, CDR1 is SGHTA and CDR2 is FQGNSA. The CDR3 is made up of 16 amino acids. With 1 base clipped from V and 6 bases from J, the junction kept 7 bases outside the gene matches. The CDR3 loop reads CASSLVGTGSAGELFF. The CDR3 DNA is TGTGCCAGCAGCTTAGTCGGGACAGGAAGCGCCGGGGAGCTGTTTTTT. Looking up the rest from reference TRBV7-2 and TRBJ2-2 gives the full variable domain: GAGVSQSPSNKVTEKGKDVELRCDPISGHTALYWYRQSLGQGLEFLIYFQGNSAPDKSGLPSDRFSAERTGGSVSTLTIQRTQQEDSAVYLCASSLVGTGSAGELFFGEGSRLTVL.

J is TRBJ2-1 and V is TRBV18; TRBD2 might be the D (7 bases). Trimming cost V 2 bases and J 6 bases, with 17 bases left between them. Germline V gene lookup returns CDR1 KGHSH and CDR2 LQKENI. The CDR3 loop spans 16 amino acids. The CDR3 sequence: CASSPRGGGEGNEQFF. In nucleotides, the CDR3 is TGTGCCAGCTCACCAAGGGGGGGAGGTGAAGGCAATGAGCAGTTCTTC.

DNA of the CDR3: TGTGCTAGTGGTCCACAGGGTTTCACCGGGGCAGATACGCAGTATTTT. This gives the protein CASGPQGFTGADTQYF. The V and J genes are TRBV12-5 and TRBJ2-3; tentative D call: TRBD1 (6 bases). There are 16 residues in the CDR3. Germline V gene data show CDR1 as LGHNT and CDR2 as FRNRAP. Trimming took 5 bases from V and 4 from J, leaving 19 bases between them. Supplemented by reference TRBV12-5 and TRBJ2-3, the full variable domain reads DARVTQTPRHKVTEMGQEVTMRCQPILGHNTVFWYRQTMMQGLELLAYFRNRAPLDDSGMPKDRFSAEMPDATLATLKIQPSEPRDSAVYFCASGPQGFTGADTQYFGPGTRLTVL.

The chain links TRBV4-1 to TRBJ1-1, with D tentatively TRBD1 (5 bases). The CDR3 is 12 residues long. Germline V gives CDR1 MGHRA, CDR2 YSYEKL. V lost 4 bases, J lost 8 bases, and 11 bases lay in between. The CDR3 loop reads CASSPQGTEAFF. Here the CDR3 DNA reads TGCGCCAGCAGCCCGCAGGGAACGGAAGCTTTCTTT.

The rearrangement joins TRBV7-8 to TRBJ1-6; 10 bases align to TRBD1. Germline CDR1 is SGHVS and CDR2 is FQNEAQ. V lost 5 bases, J lost 2 bases, and 6 bases stayed unmatched. The CDR3 is 17 residues long. The CDR3 reads CASSRGTGEAYNSPLHF. The CDR3 nucleotides are TGTGCCAGCAGCCGTGGGACAGGGGAGGCCTATAATTCACCCCTCCACTTT.